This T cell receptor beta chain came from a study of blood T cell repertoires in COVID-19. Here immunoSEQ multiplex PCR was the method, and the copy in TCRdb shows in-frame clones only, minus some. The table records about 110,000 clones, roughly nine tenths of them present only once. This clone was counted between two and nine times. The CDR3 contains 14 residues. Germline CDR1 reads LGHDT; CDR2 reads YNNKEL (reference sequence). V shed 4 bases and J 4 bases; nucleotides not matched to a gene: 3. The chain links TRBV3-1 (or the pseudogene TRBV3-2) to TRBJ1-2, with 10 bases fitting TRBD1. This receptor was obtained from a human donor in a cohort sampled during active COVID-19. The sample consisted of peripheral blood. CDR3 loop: CASSPTGGGYGYTF. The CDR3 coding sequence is TGTGCCAGCAGCCCGACAGGGGGCGGCTATGGCTACACCTTC.